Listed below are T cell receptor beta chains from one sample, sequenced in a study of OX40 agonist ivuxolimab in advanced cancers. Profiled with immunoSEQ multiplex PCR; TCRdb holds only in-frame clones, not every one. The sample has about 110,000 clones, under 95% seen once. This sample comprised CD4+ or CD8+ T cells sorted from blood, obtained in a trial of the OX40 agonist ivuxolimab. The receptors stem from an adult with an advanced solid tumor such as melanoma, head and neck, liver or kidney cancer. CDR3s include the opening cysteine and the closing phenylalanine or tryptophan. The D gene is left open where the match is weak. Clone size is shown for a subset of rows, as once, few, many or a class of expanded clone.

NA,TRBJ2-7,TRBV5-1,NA,CASTRDTHSYEQYF,TGCGCCAGCACTCGGGACACGCACTCCTACGAGCAGTACTTC
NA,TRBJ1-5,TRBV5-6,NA,CASSLVTGEPQHF,TGTGCCAGCAGCTTGGTGACGGGGGAGCCCCAGCATTTT
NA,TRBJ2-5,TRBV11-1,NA,CASSLGNEETQYF,TGTGCCAGCAGCTTAGGTAATGAAGAGACCCAGTACTTC
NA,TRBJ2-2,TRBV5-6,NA,CASSKAPGTGELFF,TGTGCCAGCAGTAAGGCCCCGGGAACCGGGGAGCTGTTTTTT
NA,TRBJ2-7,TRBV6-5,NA,CASVGSGDEQYF,TGTGCCTCCGTGGGTTCGGGCGACGAGCAGTACTTC
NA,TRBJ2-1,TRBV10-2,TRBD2,CASSSGLAGGNEQFF,TGCGCCAGCAGTTCCGGACTAGCGGGGGGCAATGAGCAGTTCTTC
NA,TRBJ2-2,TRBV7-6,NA,CASSNTGQPTGELFF,TGTGCCAGCAGTAATACCGGGCAGCCCACCGGGGAGCTGTTTTTT
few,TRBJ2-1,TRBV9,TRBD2,CASTPGGTSSYNEQFF,TGTGCCAGCACACCGGGGGGGACTAGCTCCTACAATGAGCAGTTCTTC
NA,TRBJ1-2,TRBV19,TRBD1,CASDMPGQGLYGYTF,TGTGCCAGTGACATGCCGGGACAGGGGCTATATGGCTACACCTTC
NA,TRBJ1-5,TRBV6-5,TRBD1,CASSSRQGANQPQHF,TGTGCCAGCAGTTCCCGACAGGGGGCGAATCAGCCCCAGCATTTT
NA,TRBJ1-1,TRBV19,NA,CASRNPPRGLVTEAFF,TGTGCCAGTAGGAACCCACCAAGGGGCTTGGTCACTGAAGCTTTCTTT
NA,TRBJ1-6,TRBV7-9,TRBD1,CASSSQGATNSPLHF,TGTGCCAGCAGCTCACAGGGGGCCACGAATTCACCCCTCCACTTT
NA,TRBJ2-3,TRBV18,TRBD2,CASSPPTGGDTQYF,TGTGCCAGCTCACCACCGACGGGAGGAGATACGCAGTATTTT
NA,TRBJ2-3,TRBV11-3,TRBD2,CASSRTSGGITDTQYF,TGTGCCAGCAGCAGGACTAGCGGGGGAATCACAGATACGCAGTATTTT
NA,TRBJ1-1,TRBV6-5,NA,CASSQLRGNTEAFF,TGTGCCAGCAGTCAACTAAGGGGGAACACTGAAGCTTTCTTT
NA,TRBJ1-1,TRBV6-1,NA,CASSSGSNTEAFF,TGTGCCAGCAGCTCCGGATCGAACACTGAAGCTTTCTTT
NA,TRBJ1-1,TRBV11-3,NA,CASSPNHGGVNTEAFF,TGTGCCAGCAGCCCCAACCACGGGGGAGTGAACACTGAAGCTTTCTTT
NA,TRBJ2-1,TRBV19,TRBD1,CASSIARQGPNSYNEQFF,TGTGCCAGTAGTATAGCTCGACAGGGACCGAACTCCTACAATGAGCAGTTCTTC
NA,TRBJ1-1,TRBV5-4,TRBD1,CASSEGQGYAFF,TGTGCCAGCAGCGAGGGACAGGGGTATGCTTTCTTT
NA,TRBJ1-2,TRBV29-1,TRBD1,CSVAGTGLVGYTF,TGCAGCGTGGCCGGGACAGGGTTAGTTGGCTACACCTTC
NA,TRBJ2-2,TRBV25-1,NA,CASSDRVTGELFF,TGTGCCAGCAGTGACAGAGTCACCGGGGAGCTGTTTTTT
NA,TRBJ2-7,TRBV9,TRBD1,CASSVRDRGSYEQYF,TGTGCCAGCAGCGTCCGGGACAGGGGATCCTACGAGCAGTACTTC
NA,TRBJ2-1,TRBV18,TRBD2,CASSEGTRRLGGEQFF,TGTGCCAGCTCGGAGGGGACTAGACGGCTCGGGGGTGAGCAGTTCTTC
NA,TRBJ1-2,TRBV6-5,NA,CASKGRAAYGYTF,TGTGCCAGCAAGGGCAGGGCTGCCTATGGCTACACCTTC